This T cell receptor beta chain is from a study of cytomegalovirus exposure and HLA in healthy donors. Study conclusions and caveats: Later work found that TCR association rates differed between HLA loci; DRB1 had the most and HLA-C the fewest. Among TCR sequences, most were rare, though some public TCRs appeared in many donors.

Primers: 60 Vbeta forward and 13 Jbeta reverse. The repertoire was sequenced with immunoSEQ multiplex PCR; TCRdb's copy has only in-frame clones and lacks some. Here the sample spans approximately 220,000 clones, about 83% being singletons. A remark on this clone: The target antigen is unknown.

Germline loops: CDR1 LGHNT, CDR2 FRNRAP. Trimming cost V 6 bases and J 9 bases, with 9 bases left between them. This CDR3 is 11 amino acids long. V is TRBV12-5 and J is TRBJ2-4, with D possibly being TRBD2 (6 bases). Sequenced: PBMCs. The clonotype comes from a middle-aged man in good health and CMV-seronegative. In DNA, the CDR3 is TGTGCTAGTGGGGTGGGGGGCATTCAGTACTTC. Translating gives CASGVGGIQYF.